This T cell receptor (beta chain) was identified in a study of naive and memory T cell subsets. This clonotype came up many times. Its antigen is unknown. Findings and caveats of the study: A few larger clonotypes appeared in naive repertoires, especially CD8, possibly memory cells re-expressing CD45RA. The power law exponent of TCR abundance differed between naive and memory cells.

V shed 7 bases and J shed 3 bases, with 16 bases lying between them. In germline, CDR1 is SGHRS, CDR2 YFSETQ. CDR3 size: 14 residues. An equimolar mix of two oligonucleotides served as the beta constant-region primer for TRBC1 and TRBC2. Ligated cDNA was amplified by four rounds of PCR with nested alpha and beta constant-region primers and SP2. One entry per CDR3 protein results from TCRdb running MiXCR on the UMI-ligation and nested PCR reads. Of over 90,000 distinct CDR3 sequences in the sample, approximately 10% were seen once. Cells stained for CD3, CD4, CD8, CD45RA and CD27 were sorted into four subsets.

The sample comprised naive CD4+ T cells from blood. V is TRBV5-1 and J is TRBJ2-5, with a tentative D call TRBD2 (6 bases). The receptor was isolated from a human donor in good health. The CDR3 sequence: CASGGRGKEETQYF. The CDR3 region has the DNA TGCGCCAGCGGAGGGCGAGGCAAAGAAGAGACCCAGTACTTC.